This TCR beta chain is drawn from a study of blood T cell repertoires in COVID-19. Study-wide context: Researchers got acute and convalescent COVID-19 samples from the United States, Italy and Spain. T cells, B-cell-depleted T cells, or PBMCs provided the cDNA or gDNA that served as material.

V was clipped by 5 bases and J by 6 bases, with 14 bases between them. The CDR3 covers 14 residues. CDR1 and CDR2 (germline): MNHEY, SVGEGT. Original data processing: Amplification with reference gene primers provided the estimates of nucleated cell counts. Clones were sequenced by immunoSEQ multiplex PCR, and TCRdb holds only the in-frame ones, with some missing. The V and J calls and the clone size are those of that table, but D and trimming were determined from the DNA. The sample yields 70,000 to 95,000 clones, approximately 80% seen once. Source material: peripheral blood. This TCR was recovered from a human donor in a cohort sampled during active COVID-19. The chain couples TRBV6-2 or TRBV6-3 to TRBJ1-5, with D hard to call. The CDR3 sequence: CASSTFSDRQPQHF. The CDR3 DNA follows: TGTGCCAGCAGTACATTTTCAGATCGTCAGCCCCAGCATTTT.